Presented here are 27 T cell receptor beta chains from one specimen sequenced in a study of regulatory T cells in long-lasting Graves disease. For TCR beta, libraries came from iRepertoire HTBI primers and Arm-PCR of CDR3 regions. Each CDR3 protein is one row after TCRdb ran MiXCR on the multiplex PCR reads. Of some 490,000 distinct CDR3 sequences in the sample, about 11% were seen once. Time point of the sample: newly diagnosed GD, antithyroid drugs for less than 3 months. PBMCs provided the RNA from which the TCR library was made. This sample was also put to use in a study of T cells in Graves' hyperthyroidism and ophthalmopathy.

Source: peripheral blood mononuclear cells (PBMCs), taken at new diagnosis, from a patient treated with antithyroid drugs. These receptor sequences come from a woman aged 30 to 39 with Graves disease.

In its sample, this clonotype was seen many times. The chain recombines TRBV11-2 with TRBJ2-5; the D gene is possibly TRBD2 (5 bases). The CDR3 has 16 amino acids. Trimming shortened V by 3 bases and J by 3 bases, and 17 bases separated the two germline ends. Germline values: CDR1 SGHAT, CDR2 FQNNGV. The DNA for the CDR3 is TGTGCCAGCAGCTTCACACCTACTAGTAGGGAAGAGACCCAGTACTTC. The encoded protein is CASSFTPTSREETQYF.

This clonotype has ten or more counts. The chain uses TRBV2 and TRBJ2-7, with unresolved D. The CDR3 has 14 residues. Germline V gene lookup returns CDR1 SNHLY and CDR2 FYNNEI. The V end was cut by 4 bases, the J end by 4 bases, with 14 bases between. The CDR3 sequence: CASSGTTDWYEQYF. The CDR3 bases are TGTGCCAGCAGTGGGACGACTGATTGGTACGAGCAGTACTTC.

This clonotype was seen many times. The chain links TRBV27 to TRBJ1-5, with 8 bases identical to TRBD1. CDR3 length: 17 residues. Germline V gene sequence: CDR1 MNHEY, CDR2 SMNVEV (reference sequence). After removal of 7 bases from V and 0 bases from J, the junction contained 11 bases not matched to a gene. This CDR3 is CASNNQGAKGSNQPQHF. CDR3 DNA sequence: TGTGCCAGCAACAACCAGGGGGCAAAAGGTAGCAATCAGCCCCAGCATTTT.

About this clonotype itself: A far more abundant clone sits one base away, making this likely a read error. The rearrangement joins TRBV12-3 or TRBV12-4 to TRBJ1-4; D remains ambiguous. Between the trimmed V and J ends, which lost 5 bases and 10 bases, there was a span of 17 bases. There are 14 residues in the CDR3. The CDR3 DNA is TGTGCCAGCAGTGGATTTCAGGAGGGTGTAAAACTGTTTTTT. It translates to CASSGFQEGVKLFF.

This clonotype was seen only a few times. The V call is TRBV5-1, the J call TRBJ1-4; D unresolved. This CDR3 region has 14 residues. V lost 4 bases, J lost 5 bases, and 12 bases lay in between. Germline V gene sequence: CDR1 SGHRS, CDR2 YFSETQ. The CDR3 coding sequence is TGCGCCAGCAGCCTTATTGGGCTCAATGAAAAACTGTTTTTT. This gives the protein CASSLIGLNEKLFF.

The chain links TRBV4-3 to TRBJ1-6, with 9 bases identical to TRBD1. V gave up 2 bases and J gave up 10 bases; unmatched junction bases: 9. The CDR3 is 16 amino acids. Germline V gene sequence: CDR1 LGHNA, CDR2 YSLEER. CDR3 amino acids: CASSQNSGTGISPLHF. The CDR3 nucleotides are TGCGCCAGCAGCCAAAACTCCGGGACAGGGATCTCACCCCTCCACTTT.

This clonotype occurred many times. CDR3 bases: TGTGCCAGCACCGTCAGCCCTGGAAACACCATATATTTT. Amino acid sequence: CASTVSPGNTIYF. This chain links TRBV2 with TRBJ1-3; D uncertain. Germline V gene lookup returns CDR1 SNHLY and CDR2 FYNNEI. V lost 7 bases and J lost 2, with 9 bases in between. The CDR3 is 13 amino acids.

This clonotype was picked up many times. This rearrangement joins TRBV10-3 to TRBJ2-5; D remains unclear. This CDR3 contains 12 residues. CDR1 is ENHRY, CDR2 SYGVKD, per germline. Trimming stripped 0 bases from V and 7 bases from J, with 6 bases between. CDR3 coding DNA: TGTGCCATCAGTGAGTCTCCGGGGACCCAGTACTTC. It encodes CAISESPGTQYF.

This clonotype was detected only once. The chain is built from TRBV4-1 and TRBJ2-1, with D maybe TRBD2 (5 bases). This CDR3 comprises 17 residues. Germline lookup yields CDR1 MGHRA and CDR2 YSYEKL. Deletions cut 4 bases from V and 0 bases from J, with 16 bases between. The CDR3: CASSPRLFRSSYNEQFF. The CDR3 nucleotides are TGCGCCAGCAGCCCAAGACTATTTCGAAGCTCCTACAATGAGCAGTTCTTC.

This clonotype was recorded a few times. The chain joins TRBV24-1 to TRBJ1-2; D gene uncertain. Trimming removed 2 bases from V and 2 bases from J, with 8 bases in between. The V gene's germline CDR1 is KGHDR and CDR2 SFDVKD. The CDR3 is made up of 14 amino acids. CDR3 loop: CATSDSFGNYGYTF. The CDR3 DNA reads TGTGCCACCAGTGATTCGTTCGGAAACTATGGCTACACCTTC.

As concerns this clonotype: The junction does not match germline at one end; this may be a read error. This chain links TRBV4-1 with TRBJ1-1; the match to TRBD1 covers 7 bases. The CDR3 has 14 amino acids. In germline, CDR1 is MGHRA, CDR2 YSYEKL. This chain's CDR3 is CASSQGQGGTEAYF. CDR3 nucleotides: TGCGCCAGCAGCCAAGGCCAGGGGGGCACTGAAGCTTACTTT.

At least ten counts were recorded for this clonotype. V and J are TRBV11-2 and TRBJ2-5, with D perhaps matching TRBD1 or TRBD2 (5 bases each). The CDR3 loop spans 13 amino acids. CDR1 SGHAT and CDR2 FQNNGV come from the germline V gene. Trimming took off 5 bases at V and 3 bases at J, with 10 bases between the two ends. CDR3 sequence: CASSPGTEETQYF. The CDR3 DNA reads as TGTGCCAGCAGCCCCGGGACCGAAGAGACCCAGTACTTC.

This clonotype appeared many times. V and J are TRBV6-5 and TRBJ2-1, with a weak D call TRBD1 (5 bases). Looked up from germline, CDR1 is MNHEY and CDR2 is SVGAGI. Deletions cut 1 base from V and 0 bases from J, with 10 bases between. CDR3 length: 16 amino acids. The CDR3 sequence: CASSYFGAPSYNEQFF. CDR3 sequence (DNA): TGTGCCAGCAGTTACTTTGGGGCCCCCTCCTACAATGAGCAGTTCTTC.

This clonotype has ten or more counts. V gene TRBV7-9 combines with J gene TRBJ2-2; TRBD1 might be the D (6 bases). The CDR3 has 15 amino acids. Germline loops: CDR1 SEHNR, CDR2 FQNEAQ (reference sequence). Trimming shortened V by 4 bases and J by 6 bases, and 15 bases separated the two germline ends. The DNA of the CDR3 is TGTGCCAGCAGCTCCCCTCCAGGGGTACCCGGGGAGCTGTTTTTT. It is translated as CASSSPPGVPGELFF. Full variable domain (remainder filled in from reference TRBV7-9 and TRBJ2-2): DTGVSQNPRHKITKRGQNVTFRCDPISEHNRLYWYRQTLGQGPEFLTYFQNEAQLEKSRLLSDRFSAERPKGSFSTLEIQRTEQGDSAMYLCASSSPPGVPGELFFGEGSRLTVL.

This clonotype has only one observation. The V gene is TRBV30, the J gene TRBJ1-1; D gene unclear. V was pared by 4 bases and J by 0 bases, with 15 bases between. The CDR3 contains 15 residues. Germline assignment: CDR1 GTSNPN and CDR2 SVGIG (reference sequence). CDR3 sequence: CAWTSYLRLNTEAFF. The CDR3 DNA reads as TGTGCCTGGACTAGCTACTTACGATTGAACACTGAAGCTTTCTTT.

On this clonotype itself: This may arise from a read error, as a much more abundant clone is one base away. This chain uses TRBV30 with TRBJ2-1; D may be TRBD2 (6 bases). Trimming removed 2 bases from V and 4 bases from J, with 9 bases in between. The CDR3 extends over 13 amino acids. The germline V gene encodes CDR1 GTSNPN and CDR2 SVGIG (reference sequence). The DNA of the CDR3 is TGTGCCTGGAGTCGGGGACTGTACAATGAGCAGTTCTTC. The encoded protein is CAWSRGLYNEQFF.

This clonotype showed up many times. V usage is TRBV11-2 and J usage is TRBJ2-5, with D possibly being TRBD1 (6 bases). V was cut by 4 bases and J by 5 bases, with 20 bases left in between. CDR3 size: 16 residues. CDR1 SGHAT and CDR2 FQNNGV come from the germline V gene. Here the CDR3 reads CASSSYAGRGEETQYF. CDR3 sequence (DNA): TGTGCCAGCAGCTCATATGCCGGCAGGGGAGAGGAGACCCAGTACTTC.

Ten or more counts support this clonotype. This rearrangement joins TRBV2 to TRBJ2-4, with D possibly called TRBD1 or TRBD2 (5 bases each). The CDR3 loop spans 14 amino acids. In germline, CDR1 is SNHLY, CDR2 FYNNEI. Trimming took off 4 bases at V and 10 bases at J, with 17 bases between the two ends. CDR3 DNA: TGTGCCAGCAGTGGCGTAAGGGGAGCCCTTATTCAGTACTTC. It codes for CASSGVRGALIQYF.

There are many counts of this clonotype. The rearrangement links TRBV11-3 to TRBJ2-1; 9 bases agree with TRBD1. Trimming took 1 base from V and 5 from J; bases not matched to a gene: 3. This CDR3 contains 15 residues. Germline assignment: CDR1 SGHNT and CDR2 YENEEA. The CDR3 bases are TGTGCCAGCAGCTTAGGGGGACAGGGCCACAATGAGCAGTTCTTC. This sequence encodes CASSLGGQGHNEQFF.

On this clonotype itself: A much larger clone lies a single base off, so this may be a read error. The chain employs TRBV4-3 and TRBJ1-3; perhaps TRBD1 as D (6 bases). Germline CDR1 and CDR2: LGHNA and YSLEER. The CDR3 is made up of 17 amino acids. The CDR3 here is CVSSRTYGGGSGNTIYF. CDR3 nucleotide sequence: TGCGTCAGCAGCCGAACTTACGGGGGCGGCTCTGGAAACACCATATATTTT.

The chain links TRBV24-1 to TRBJ2-1, with D maybe TRBD1 (5 bases). Between the trimmed V and J ends, which lost 6 bases and 1 base, there was a span of 15 bases. This CDR3 region has 16 residues. Germline-derived CDR1 and CDR2 are KGHDR and SFDVKD. The CDR3 loop reads CATSPTGQTSYNEQFF. In nucleotides, the CDR3 is TGTGCCACCAGTCCAACCGGACAAACGTCCTACAATGAGCAGTTCTTC.

This clonotype was observed at least ten times. V is TRBV5-6 and J is TRBJ2-7; D uncertain. CDR1 is SGHDT and CDR2 is YYEEEE in the germline V gene. The CDR3 extends over 13 amino acids. Deletions cut 4 bases from V and 2 bases from J, with 10 bases between. CDR3 sequence reads: CASSETPTYEQYF. CDR3 DNA sequence: TGTGCCAGCAGCGAAACTCCTACCTACGAGCAGTACTTC.

This clonotype was seen a handful of times. The genes are TRBV5-1 and TRBJ2-7; a possible D gene is TRBD1 (6 bases). The germline gives CDR1 SGHRS, CDR2 YFSETQ. The CDR3 is 14 amino acids. With 1 base removed from V and 2 bases from J, the gap between germline ends came to 10 bases. The CDR3 loop is CASSLSQGTYEQYF. CDR3 in DNA: TGCGCCAGCAGCTTGTCCCAGGGGACCTACGAGCAGTACTTC.

This clonotype was observed many times. The chain carries TRBV7-2 and TRBJ2-1, with TRBD2 as a possible D gene (6 bases). Deletions cut 1 base from V and 3 bases from J, with 10 bases between. This CDR3 is built from 15 residues. Germline V gene data show CDR1 as SGHTA and CDR2 as FQGNSA. In DNA form, the CDR3 reads TGTGCCAGCAGCTTAGTGCTAGCGTTCTACAATGAGCAGTTCTTC. This gives the protein CASSLVLAFYNEQFF.

This clonotype was picked up many times. J is TRBJ1-4 and V is TRBV6-1, with 8 bases matching TRBD1. Looked up from germline, CDR1 is MNHNS and CDR2 is SASEGT. The ends lost 1 base at V and 7 bases at J; junction bases unmatched: 8. The CDR3 totals 16 residues. The CDR3 DNA reads TGTGCCAGCAGTGAAGGGACAGGGAAGGGGGGTGAAAAACTGTTTTTT. Translated, it gives CASSEGTGKGGEKLFF.

This clonotype was counted ten times or more. This chain joins TRBV6-5 and TRBJ1-1, with TRBD1 matching over 8 bases. The junction had 7 bases not matched to a gene; V was cut back by 2 bases and J by 5 bases. The CDR3 is 15 amino acids. Germline V gives CDR1 MNHEY, CDR2 SVGAGI. The CDR3 here is CASSYGQGVRTEAFF. In nucleotides, the CDR3 is TGTGCCAGCAGTTACGGACAGGGTGTTCGGACTGAAGCTTTCTTT.

Many counts were recorded for this clonotype. The chain employs TRBV25-1 and TRBJ2-7; no clear D. Germline V lookup: CDR1 MGHDK, CDR2 SYGVNS. The CDR3 contains 12 residues. V lost 1 base and J lost 6, with 7 bases in between. CDR3 sequence (DNA): TGTGCCAGCAGTGAATTAAAGGGCGAGCAGTACTTC. Its translation is CASSELKGEQYF.